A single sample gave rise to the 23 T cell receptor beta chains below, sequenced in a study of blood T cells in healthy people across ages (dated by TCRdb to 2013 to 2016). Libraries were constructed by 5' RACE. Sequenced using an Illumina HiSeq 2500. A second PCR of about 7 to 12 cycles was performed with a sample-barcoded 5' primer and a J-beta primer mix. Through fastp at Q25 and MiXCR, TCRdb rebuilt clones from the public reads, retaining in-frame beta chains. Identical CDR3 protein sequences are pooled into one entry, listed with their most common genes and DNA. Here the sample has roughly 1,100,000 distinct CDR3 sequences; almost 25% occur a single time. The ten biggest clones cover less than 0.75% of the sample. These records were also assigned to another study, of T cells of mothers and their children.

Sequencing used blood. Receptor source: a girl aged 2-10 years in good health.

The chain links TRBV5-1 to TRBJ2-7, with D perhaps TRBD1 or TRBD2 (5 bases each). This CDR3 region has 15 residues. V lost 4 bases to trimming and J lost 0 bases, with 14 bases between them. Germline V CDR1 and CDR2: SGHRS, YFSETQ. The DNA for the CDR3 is TGCGCCAGCAGCCCCCAGGCAGGGAGCTCCTACGAGCAGTACTTC. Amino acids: CASSPQAGSSYEQYF.

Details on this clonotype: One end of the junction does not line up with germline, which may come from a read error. CDR3 sequence: CASSTPGVLLSTDAQYF. The DNA of the CDR3 is TGTGCCAGCAGCACTCCGGGGGTCCTATTAAGCACAGATGCGCAGTATTTT. The rearrangement uses TRBV7-2 and TRBJ2-3, with D perhaps matching TRBD2 (6 bases). The CDR3 is made up of 17 amino acids. Per germline, CDR1 SGHTA and CDR2 FQGNSA.

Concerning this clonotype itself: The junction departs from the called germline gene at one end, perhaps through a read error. The CDR3 DNA follows: TGTGCCAGCAGGGACGGACTAGCCAAAAACATTCAATACTTC. Its translation is CASRDGLAKNIQYF. This sequence joins TRBV6-1 and TRBJ2-4, with 8 bases aligning to TRBD2. Germline V gene data show CDR1 as MNHNS and CDR2 as SASEGT. The CDR3 contains 14 residues.

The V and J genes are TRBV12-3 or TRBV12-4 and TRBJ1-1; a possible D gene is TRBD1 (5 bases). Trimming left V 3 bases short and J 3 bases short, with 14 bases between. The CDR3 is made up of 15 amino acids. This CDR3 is CASSFVGSGDTEAFF. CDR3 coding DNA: TGTGCCAGCAGTTTCGTAGGGTCGGGGGACACTGAAGCTTTCTTT.

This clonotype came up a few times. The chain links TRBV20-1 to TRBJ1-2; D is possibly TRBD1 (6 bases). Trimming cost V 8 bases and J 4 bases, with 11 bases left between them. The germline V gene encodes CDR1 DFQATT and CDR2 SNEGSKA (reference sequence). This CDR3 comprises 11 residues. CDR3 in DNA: TGCAGTCTATTACAGGGCTATGGCTACACCTTC. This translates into CSLLQGYGYTF.

CDR3 nucleotide sequence: TGCGCCAGCAGCCAAGATCGGCGGGGAGGAGAGACCCAGTACTTC. It encodes CASSQDRRGGETQYF. The chain has TRBV4-3 and TRBJ2-5; tentatively, D is TRBD2 (6 bases). Looked up from germline, CDR1 is LGHNA and CDR2 is YSLEER. The CDR3 spans 15 residues. Deletions cut 0 bases from V and 4 bases from J, with 12 bases between.

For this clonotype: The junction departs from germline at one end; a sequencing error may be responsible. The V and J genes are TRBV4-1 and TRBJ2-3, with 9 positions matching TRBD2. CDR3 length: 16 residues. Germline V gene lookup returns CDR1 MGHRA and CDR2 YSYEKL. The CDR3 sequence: CAGSQVGAGGTDTQYF. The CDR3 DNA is TGCGCCGGCAGCCAAGTCGGGGCGGGAGGGACAGATACGCAGTATTTT.

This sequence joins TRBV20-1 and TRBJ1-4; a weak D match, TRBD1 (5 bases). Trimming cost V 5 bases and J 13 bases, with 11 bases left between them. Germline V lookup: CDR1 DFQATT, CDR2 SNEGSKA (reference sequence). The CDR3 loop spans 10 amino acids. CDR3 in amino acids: CSALRGRLFF. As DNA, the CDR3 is TGCAGTGCTCTAAGGGGTAGACTGTTTTTT.

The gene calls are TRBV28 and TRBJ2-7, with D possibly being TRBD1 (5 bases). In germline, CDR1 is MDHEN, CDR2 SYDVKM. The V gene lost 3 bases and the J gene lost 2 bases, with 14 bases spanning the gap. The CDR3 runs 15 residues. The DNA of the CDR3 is TGTGCCAGCAGTTTCCCGGCAGGGCCCACCTACGAGCAGTACTTC. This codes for CASSFPAGPTYEQYF.

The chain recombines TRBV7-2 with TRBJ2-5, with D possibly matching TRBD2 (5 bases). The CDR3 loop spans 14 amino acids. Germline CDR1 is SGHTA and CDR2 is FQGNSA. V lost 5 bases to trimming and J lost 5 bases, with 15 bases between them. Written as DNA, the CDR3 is TGTGCCAGCAGCCCCCTCGGGGAGTCGGAGACCCAGTACTTC. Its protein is CASSPLGESETQYF. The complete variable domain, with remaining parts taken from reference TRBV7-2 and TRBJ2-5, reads GAGVSQSPSNKVTEKGKDVELRCDPISGHTALYWYRQSLGQGLEFLIYFQGNSAPDKSGLPSDRFSAERTGGSVSTLTIQRTQQEDSAVYLCASSPLGESETQYFGPGTRLLVL.

In DNA, the CDR3 is TGCGCCAGCAGTGCCGGTCGGGGTAGCACAGATACGCAGTATTTT. Translated, it gives CASSAGRGSTDTQYF. This sequence joins TRBV5-1 and TRBJ2-3; TRBD2 might be the D (5 bases). CDR3 length: 15 amino acids. CDR1 is SGHRS and CDR2 is YFSETQ in the germline V gene. The germline V and J ends were trimmed by 5 bases and 0 bases, with 13 bases remaining between them.

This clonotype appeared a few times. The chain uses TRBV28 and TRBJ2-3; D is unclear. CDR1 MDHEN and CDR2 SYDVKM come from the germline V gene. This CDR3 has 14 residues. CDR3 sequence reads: CAATPGARTDTQYF. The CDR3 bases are TGTGCTGCCACCCCTGGAGCACGCACAGATACGCAGTATTTT.

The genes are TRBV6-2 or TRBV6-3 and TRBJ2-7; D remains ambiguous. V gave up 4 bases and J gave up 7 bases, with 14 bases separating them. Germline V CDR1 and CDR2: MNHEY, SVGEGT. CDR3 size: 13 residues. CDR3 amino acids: CASSSETALEQYF. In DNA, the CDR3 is TGTGCCAGCAGTTCGGAAACAGCCCTGGAGCAGTACTTC.

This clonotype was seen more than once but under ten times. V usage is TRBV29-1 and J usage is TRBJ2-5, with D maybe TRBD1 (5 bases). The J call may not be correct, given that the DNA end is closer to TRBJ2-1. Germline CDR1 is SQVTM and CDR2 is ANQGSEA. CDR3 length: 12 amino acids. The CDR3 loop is CSVEYDSMWQFF. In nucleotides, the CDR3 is TGCAGCGTTGAGTACGACAGCATGTGGCAGTTCTTC.

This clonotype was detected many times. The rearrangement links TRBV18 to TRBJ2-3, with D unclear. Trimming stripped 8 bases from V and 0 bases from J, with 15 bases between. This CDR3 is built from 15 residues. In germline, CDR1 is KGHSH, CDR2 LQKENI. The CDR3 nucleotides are TGTGCCAGCAGCTTAGGTACAGCTAGCACAGATACGCAGTATTTT. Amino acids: CASSLGTASTDTQYF.

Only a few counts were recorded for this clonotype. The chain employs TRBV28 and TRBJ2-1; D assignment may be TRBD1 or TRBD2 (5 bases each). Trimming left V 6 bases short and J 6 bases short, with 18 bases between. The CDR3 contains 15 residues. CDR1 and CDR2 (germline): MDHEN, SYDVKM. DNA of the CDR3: TGTGCCAGCAGGACTCGGGGCCGTAGCCTCAATGAGCAGTTCTTC. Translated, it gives CASRTRGRSLNEQFF.

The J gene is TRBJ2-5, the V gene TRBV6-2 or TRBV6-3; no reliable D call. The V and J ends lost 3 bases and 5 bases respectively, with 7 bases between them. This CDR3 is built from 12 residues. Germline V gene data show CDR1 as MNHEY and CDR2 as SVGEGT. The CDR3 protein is CASSYPHETQYF. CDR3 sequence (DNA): TGTGCCAGCAGTTATCCTCACGAGACCCAGTACTTC.

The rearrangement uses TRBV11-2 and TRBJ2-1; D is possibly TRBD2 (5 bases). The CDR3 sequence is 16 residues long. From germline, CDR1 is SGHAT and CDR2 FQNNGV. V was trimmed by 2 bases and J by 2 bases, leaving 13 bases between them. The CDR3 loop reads CASSLNEGTTYNEQFF. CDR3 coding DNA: TGTGCCAGCAGCTTAAACGAGGGAACCACCTACAATGAGCAGTTCTTC. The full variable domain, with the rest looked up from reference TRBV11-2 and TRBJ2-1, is EAGVAQSPRYKIIEKRQSVAFWCNPISGHATLYWYQQILGQGPKLLIQFQNNGVVDDSQLPKDRFSAERLKGVDSTLKIQPAKLEDSAVYLCASSLNEGTTYNEQFFGPGTRLTVL.

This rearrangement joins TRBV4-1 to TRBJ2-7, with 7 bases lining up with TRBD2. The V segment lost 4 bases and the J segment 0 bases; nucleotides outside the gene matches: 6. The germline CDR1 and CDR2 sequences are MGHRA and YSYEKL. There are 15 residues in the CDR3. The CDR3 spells CASSRGSGDSYEQYF. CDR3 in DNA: TGCGCCAGCAGCCGCGGGAGCGGGGACTCCTACGAGCAGTACTTC.

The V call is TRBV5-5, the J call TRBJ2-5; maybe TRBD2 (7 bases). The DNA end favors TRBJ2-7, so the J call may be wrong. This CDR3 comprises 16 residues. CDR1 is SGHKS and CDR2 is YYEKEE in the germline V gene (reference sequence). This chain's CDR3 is CASSSFRGGETYEQYF. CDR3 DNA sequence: TGTGCCAGCAGCTCCTTCAGGGGAGGGGAGACCTACGAGCAGTACTTC.

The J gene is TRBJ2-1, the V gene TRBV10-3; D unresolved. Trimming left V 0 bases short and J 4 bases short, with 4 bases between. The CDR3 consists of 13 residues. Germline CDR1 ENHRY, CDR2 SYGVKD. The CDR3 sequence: CAISESGYNEQFF. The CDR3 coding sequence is TGTGCCATCAGTGAGTCTGGGTACAATGAGCAGTTCTTC.

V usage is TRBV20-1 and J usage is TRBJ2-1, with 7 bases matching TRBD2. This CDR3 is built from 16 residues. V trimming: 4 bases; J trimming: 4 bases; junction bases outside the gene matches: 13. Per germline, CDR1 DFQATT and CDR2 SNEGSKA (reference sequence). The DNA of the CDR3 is TGCAGTGCTATCTATGTTCCGGGAGGAGGGTACAATGAGCAGTTCTTC. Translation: CSAIYVPGGGYNEQFF.

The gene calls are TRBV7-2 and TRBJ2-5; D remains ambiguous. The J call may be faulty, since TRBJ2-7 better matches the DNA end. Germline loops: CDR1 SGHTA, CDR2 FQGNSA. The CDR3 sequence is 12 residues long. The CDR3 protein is CASSLIKGEQYF. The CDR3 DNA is TGTGCCAGCAGCTTAATAAAGGGCGAGCAGTACTTC.